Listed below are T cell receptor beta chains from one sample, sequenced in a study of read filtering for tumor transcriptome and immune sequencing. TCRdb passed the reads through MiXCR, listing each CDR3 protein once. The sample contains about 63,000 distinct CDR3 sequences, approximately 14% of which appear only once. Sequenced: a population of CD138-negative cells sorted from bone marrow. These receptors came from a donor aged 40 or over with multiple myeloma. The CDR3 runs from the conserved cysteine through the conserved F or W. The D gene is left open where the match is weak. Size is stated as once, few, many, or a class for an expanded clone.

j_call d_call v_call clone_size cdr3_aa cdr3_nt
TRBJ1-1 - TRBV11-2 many CASSLWADMNTEAFF TGTGCCAGCAGCTTATGGGCAGACATGAACACTGAAGCTTTCTTT
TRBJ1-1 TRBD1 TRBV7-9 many CASSLTGGGTEAFF TGTGCCAGCAGCTTGACAGGGGGCGGCACTGAAGCTTTCTTT
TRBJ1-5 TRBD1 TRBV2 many CASSGQGRGSNQPQHF TGTGCCAGCAGTGGACAGGGGCGAGGGAGCAATCAGCCCCAGCATTTT
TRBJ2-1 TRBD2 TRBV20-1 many CSARKAGGPGDEQFF TGCAGTGCTAGAAAAGCGGGAGGGCCCGGAGATGAGCAGTTCTTC
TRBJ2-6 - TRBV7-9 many CASSRVELSGANVLTF TGTGCCAGCAGCCGGGTTGAACTCTCTGGGGCCAACGTCCTGACTTTC
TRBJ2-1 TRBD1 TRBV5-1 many CASSHRRGGQGYNEQFF TGCGCCAGCAGCCATCGCCGGGGTGGACAGGGTTACAATGAGCAGTTCTTC
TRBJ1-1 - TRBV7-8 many CASSLKRQQDTEAFF TGTGCCAGCAGCCTCAAGAGGCAGCAGGACACTGAAGCTTTCTTT
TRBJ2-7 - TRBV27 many CASSRKGQGGSRMTSYEQYF TGTGCCAGCAGCCGGAAGGGTCAGGGTGGCTCGCGGATGACCTCCTACGAGCAGTACTTC
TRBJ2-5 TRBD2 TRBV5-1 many CASSLESGMFQETQYF TGCGCCAGCAGCTTGGAGAGCGGGATGTTCCAAGAGACCCAGTACTTC
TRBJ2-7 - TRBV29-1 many CSVGEAYEQYF TGCAGCGTTGGGGAGGCCTACGAGCAGTACTTC
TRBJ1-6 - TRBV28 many CASSFPLGQSNSPLHF TGTGCCAGCAGTTTCCCTCTCGGACAGTCGAATTCACCCCTCCACTTT